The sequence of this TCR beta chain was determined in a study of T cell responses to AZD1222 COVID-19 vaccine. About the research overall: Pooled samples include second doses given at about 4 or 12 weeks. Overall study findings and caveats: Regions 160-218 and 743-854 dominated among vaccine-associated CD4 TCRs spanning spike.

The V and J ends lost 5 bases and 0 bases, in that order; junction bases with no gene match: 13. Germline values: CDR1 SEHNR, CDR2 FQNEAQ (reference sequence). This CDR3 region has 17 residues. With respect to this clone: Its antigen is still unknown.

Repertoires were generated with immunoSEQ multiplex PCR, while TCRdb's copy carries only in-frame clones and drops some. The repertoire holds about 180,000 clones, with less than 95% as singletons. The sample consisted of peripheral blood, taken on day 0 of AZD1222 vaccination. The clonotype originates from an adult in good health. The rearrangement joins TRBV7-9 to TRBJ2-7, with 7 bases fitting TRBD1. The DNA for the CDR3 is TGTGCCAGCAGCAAAGAGACAGGGTGGAGCAGCTCCTACGAGCAGTACTTC. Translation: CASSKETGWSSSYEQYF.